This T cell receptor beta chain comes out of a study of identical twins. To note about this clonotype: No antigen is known for it.

TCRdb reprocessed the 5' RACE reads with MiXCR, giving one entry per CDR3 protein. Seen here are approximately 550,000 distinct CDR3 sequences, 20% to 25% observed once, and the top ten hold more than 0.4%. Study observations and caveats: Within twin pairs, the out-of-frame alpha sequences they shared showed excess low generation probability.

The CDR3 is made up of 13 amino acids. Per germline, CDR1 MNHEY and CDR2 SVGAGI. The trim removed 5 bases at V and 6 bases at J, leaving 3 bases unmatched. These data also featured in a second study, about yellow fever vaccine responses in identical twins.

The TCR originated in a woman younger than 35 in good health. This chain connects TRBV6-5 to TRBJ2-7; TRBD1 aligns across 11 bases. Material for sequencing was CD4+ T cells sorted from blood. The DNA of the CDR3 is TGTGCCAGCAGTCACGGGACAGGGGGCGAGCAGTACTTC. Protein product: CASSHGTGGEQYF.